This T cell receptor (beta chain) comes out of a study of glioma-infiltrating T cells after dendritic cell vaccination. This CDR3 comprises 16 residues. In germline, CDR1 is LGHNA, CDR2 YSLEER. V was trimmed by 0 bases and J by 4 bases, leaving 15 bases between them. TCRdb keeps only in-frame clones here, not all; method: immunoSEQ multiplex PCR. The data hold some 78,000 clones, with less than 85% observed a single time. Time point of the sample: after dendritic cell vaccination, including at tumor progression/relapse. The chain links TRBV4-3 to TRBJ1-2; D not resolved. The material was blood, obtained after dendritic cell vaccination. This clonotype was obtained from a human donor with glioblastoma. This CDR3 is CASSQDGRAASYGYTF. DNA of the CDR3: TGCGCCAGCAGCCAAGATGGGAGGGCTGCGAGCTATGGCTACACCTTC.